These 14 T cell receptor beta chains originate from one sample sequenced in a study of T cell repertoires in ileal Crohn's disease (dated by TCRdb to the late 2010s). Receptor libraries were prepared by the immunoSEQ multiplex PCR assay. The table was pulled from immuneACCESS by TCRdb, which kept in-frame rearrangements only. Such tables lose some clones; where checked, under half of the loss comes from unresolved V genes, and the rest has no known cause. For this sample the table gives approximately 3,500 clones, of which roughly four fifths were detected only once. Of the sample, less than 8.5% falls within the top ten clones. Sequencing was performed on ileal tissue. The origin of the receptors is an adult with Crohn's disease.

This chain joins TRBV5-1 and TRBJ1-5; 7 bases map to TRBD1. The J segment lost 0 bases and the V segment lost 4 bases, leaving 4 bases of the junction unmatched. Germline-derived CDR1 and CDR2 are SGHRS and YFSETQ. The CDR3 has 15 amino acids. The CDR3 here is CASSRGTDSNQPQHF. The CDR3 DNA follows: TGCGCCAGCAGCCGAGGGACAGATAGCAATCAGCCCCAGCATTTT.

This chain links TRBV5-1 with TRBJ2-3, with D perhaps matching TRBD2 (5 bases). Germline V gene lookup returns CDR1 SGHRS and CDR2 YFSETQ. Trimming pared 5 bases from V and 4 bases from J, leaving 5 bases between. The CDR3 sequence is 11 residues long. The CDR3 here is CASRLADTQYF. CDR3 DNA sequence: TGCGCCAGCAGACTAGCAGATACGCAGTATTTT.

The chain carries TRBV11-2 and TRBJ2-3; no definite D call. Deletions cut 5 bases from V and 6 bases from J, with 15 bases between. This CDR3 is 14 amino acids long. The germline V gene encodes CDR1 SGHAT and CDR2 FQNNGV. This chain's CDR3 is CASSAASSADTQYF. The CDR3 DNA sequence: TGTGCCAGCAGCGCAGCCTCGAGCGCCGATACGCAGTATTTT.

V gene TRBV10-3 combines with J gene TRBJ1-1; D is ambiguous. The V gene lost 2 bases and the J gene lost 3 bases, with 4 bases spanning the gap. The CDR3 sequence is 12 residues long. The germline V gene encodes CDR1 ENHRY and CDR2 SYGVKD. Here the CDR3 reads CAISEDYTEAFF. In DNA form, the CDR3 reads TGTGCCATCAGTGAGGACTACACTGAAGCTTTCTTT.

V is TRBV10-2 and J is TRBJ1-2; the D is unclear. The germline V gene encodes CDR1 WSHSY and CDR2 SAAADI. This CDR3 contains 14 residues. The ends were cut back, 3 bases at V and 13 bases at J, with 21 bases in the middle. The CDR3 DNA is TGCGCCAGCAGTGAAGATCGAGGGATAAAGCTCTCCACCTTC. Residues: CASSEDRGIKLSTF.

This clone occurred once. V and J are TRBV15 and TRBJ2-1; 11 nucleotides match TRBD1. J gave up 6 bases and V 1 base, and 2 bases lay outside the gene matches. The germline gives CDR1 LNHNV, CDR2 YYDKDF (reference sequence). This CDR3 has 15 residues. CDR3 sequence reads: CATSRVGTGGNEQFF. The CDR3 DNA reads as TGTGCCACCAGCAGAGTCGGGACAGGGGGCAATGAGCAGTTCTTC.

Remarks on this clone: Different DNA sequences within this sample yield the same CDR3. This chain links TRBV7-9 with TRBJ2-5; the match to TRBD2 covers 12 bases. V trimming: 5 bases; J trimming: 7 bases; junction bases outside the gene matches: 8. The length of the CDR3 is 15 residues. Germline V lookup: CDR1 SEHNR, CDR2 FQNEAQ (reference sequence). Written as DNA, the CDR3 is TGTGCCAGCAGCCCACGACTAGCGGGGGAGGCGACCCAGTACTTC. This sequence encodes CASSPRLAGEATQYF. Combining the CDR3 with reference TRBV7-9 and TRBJ2-5 gives the whole variable domain DTGVSQNPRHKITKRGQNVTFRCDPISEHNRLYWYRQTLGQGPEFLTYFQNEAQLEKSRLLSDRFSAERPKGSFSTLEIQRTEQGDSAMYLCASSPRLAGEATQYFGPGTRLLVL.

This chain connects TRBV10-1 to TRBJ2-3; tentative D call: TRBD2 (6 bases). V dropped 6 bases and J dropped 4 bases, with 14 bases sitting between them. Germline V gene sequence: CDR1 WNHNN, CDR2 SYGVQD (reference sequence). CDR3 length: 14 residues. CDR3 sequence: CASSHRERADTQYF. The DNA of the CDR3 is TGCGCCAGCAGCCACCGGGAGAGGGCAGATACGCAGTATTTT.

V is TRBV5-1 and J is TRBJ2-2, with 8 bases that match TRBD2. Germline CDR1 and CDR2: SGHRS and YFSETQ. The CDR3 sequence is 15 residues long. V gave up 5 bases and J gave up 1 base; unmatched junction bases: 4. The chain's CDR3 is CASSPGGKNTGELFF. CDR3 nucleotide sequence: TGCGCCAGCAGTCCGGGGGGGAAGAACACCGGGGAGCTGTTTTTT. Complete variable domain (other parts from reference TRBV5-1 and TRBJ2-2): KAGVTQTPRYLIKTRGQQVTLSCSPISGHRSVSWYQQTPGQGLQFLFEYFSETQRNKGNFPGRFSGRQFSNSRSEMNVSTLELGDSALYLCASSPGGKNTGELFFGEGSRLTVL.

The chain employs TRBV9 and TRBJ2-1; tentative D call: TRBD1 (6 bases). The V end lost 4 bases, the J end lost 3 bases, and 14 bases lay between the germline ends. Germline CDR1 and CDR2: SGDLS and YYNGEE. The CDR3 is made up of 15 amino acids. This chain's CDR3 is CASSSQGSFYNEQFF. CDR3 coding DNA: TGTGCCAGCAGCTCACAGGGATCGTTCTACAATGAGCAGTTCTTC.

J is TRBJ1-1 and V is TRBV5-1, with 8 bases aligning to TRBD1. The germline V gene encodes CDR1 SGHRS and CDR2 YFSETQ. V shed 0 bases and J 5 bases; nucleotides not matched to a gene: 3. This CDR3 has 14 residues. DNA of the CDR3: TGCGCCAGCAGCTTGGGGACAGGGTTGACTGAAGCTTTCTTT. Protein product: CASSLGTGLTEAFF. The full variable domain, rest sourced from reference TRBV5-1 and TRBJ1-1, is KAGVTQTPRYLIKTRGQQVTLSCSPISGHRSVSWYQQTPGQGLQFLFEYFSETQRNKGNFPGRFSGRQFSNSRSEMNVSTLELGDSALYLCASSLGTGLTEAFFGQGTRLTVV.

The rearrangement uses TRBV5-4 and TRBJ1-1; 9 bases agree with TRBD1. The length of the CDR3 is 14 residues. The germline V gene encodes CDR1 SGHNT and CDR2 YYREEE (reference sequence). V was pared by 2 bases and J by 4 bases, with 3 bases of the junction left unmatched. CDR3 amino acids: CASSLQGARTEAFF. For the CDR3, the DNA is TGTGCCAGCAGCTTACAGGGGGCGCGCACTGAAGCTTTCTTT.

Written as DNA, the CDR3 is TGTGCCAGCACCGGAGGACCTTGGAACACTGAAGCTTTCTTT. This gives the protein CASTGGPWNTEAFF. The V call is TRBV6-6, the J call TRBJ1-1; D unclear. Germline values: CDR1 MNHNY, CDR2 SVGAGI (reference sequence). The CDR3 is made up of 14 amino acids. V was clipped by 7 bases and J by 1 base, with 13 bases between them.

The chain recombines TRBV27 with TRBJ1-1, with unresolved D. From germline, CDR1 is MNHEY and CDR2 SMNVEV (reference sequence). This CDR3 has 16 amino acids. The germline V and J ends were trimmed by 2 bases and 2 bases, with 15 bases remaining between them. CDR3 coding DNA: TGTGCCAGCAGTTTAACGGCCGGAGTAGGAAACACTGAAGCTTTCTTT. This codes for CASSLTAGVGNTEAFF.